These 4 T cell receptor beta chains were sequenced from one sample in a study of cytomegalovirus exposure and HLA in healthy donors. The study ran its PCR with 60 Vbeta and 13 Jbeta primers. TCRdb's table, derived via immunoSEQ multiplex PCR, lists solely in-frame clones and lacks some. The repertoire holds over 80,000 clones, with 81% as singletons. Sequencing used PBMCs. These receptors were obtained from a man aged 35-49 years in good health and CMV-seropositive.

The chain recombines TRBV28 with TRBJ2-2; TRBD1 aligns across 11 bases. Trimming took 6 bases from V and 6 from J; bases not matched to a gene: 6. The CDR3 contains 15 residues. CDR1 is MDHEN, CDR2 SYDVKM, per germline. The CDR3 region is CASRPGDRGAGELFF. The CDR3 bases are TGTGCCAGCAGACCCGGGGACAGGGGGGCCGGGGAGCTGTTTTTT.

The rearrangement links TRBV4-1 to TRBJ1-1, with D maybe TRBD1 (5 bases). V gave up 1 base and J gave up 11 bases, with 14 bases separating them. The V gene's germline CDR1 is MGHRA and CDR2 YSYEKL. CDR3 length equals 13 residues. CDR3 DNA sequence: TGCGCCAGCAGCCAAGTTCGCACCCGGGGGGCTTTCTTT. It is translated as CASSQVRTRGAFF.

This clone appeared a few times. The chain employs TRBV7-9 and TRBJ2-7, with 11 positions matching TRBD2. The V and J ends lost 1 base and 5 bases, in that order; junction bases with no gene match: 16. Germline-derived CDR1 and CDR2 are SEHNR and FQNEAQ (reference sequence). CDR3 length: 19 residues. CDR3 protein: CASSLELGAHVLAGDEQYF. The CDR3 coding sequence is TGTGCCAGCAGCTTAGAGCTGGGGGCGCATGTACTAGCGGGGGACGAGCAGTACTTC.

The CDR3 here is CAWSGRQGSSNQPQHF. Here the CDR3 DNA reads TGTGCCTGGAGTGGGAGACAGGGGTCGAGCAATCAGCCCCAGCATTTT. V is TRBV30 and J is TRBJ1-5; 8 bases line up with TRBD1. The CDR3 length is 16 residues. V lost 1 base to trimming and J lost 1 base; unmatched junction nucleotides: 6. Germline assignment: CDR1 GTSNPN and CDR2 SVGIG (reference sequence). Filled out from reference TRBV30 and TRBJ1-5, the complete variable domain reads SQTIHQWPATLVQPVGSPLSLECTVEGTSNPNLYWYRQAAGRGLQLLFYSVGIGQISSEVPQNLSASRPQDRQFILSSKKLLLSDSGFYLCAWSGRQGSSNQPQHFGDGTRLSIL.